The T cell receptor beta chain described here comes from a study of identifying expanded T cells in peripheral blood. Broader study findings: Technical replicates showed about 1.2 changed clones; approximately 2 weeks 15 to 20; four weeks 19. Across healthy donors, higher total template counts meant significantly greater roughly 2-week count variance.

During the collection period, no donor immune events like infections were recorded. About this clone: Its target is not known.

Sequencing was performed with immunoSEQ multiplex PCR; in TCRdb, only in-frame clones are kept and a portion is missing. Seen here are 75,000 to 95,000 clones, around 90% observed once, and the top ten hold 7.3%. V dropped 0 bases and J dropped 10; count of bases not matched to a gene: 8. The germline gives CDR1 LNHNV, CDR2 YYDKDF (reference sequence). The CDR3 consists of 15 residues. The sequenced material came from blood. This chain joins TRBV15 and TRBJ1-4; TRBD1 aligns across 7 bases. The TCR was taken from a person aged 18 to 70 in good health. As DNA, the CDR3 is TGTGCCACCAGCAGAGACCGAGGGGGCAGCGGAAAACTGTTTTTT. It encodes CATSRDRGGSGKLFF.